One and the same sample provided the 31 T cell receptor beta chains below, sequenced in a study of cytomegalovirus exposure and HLA in healthy donors. Primers: 60 Vbeta forward and 13 Jbeta reverse. Clones were sequenced by immunoSEQ multiplex PCR, and TCRdb holds only the in-frame ones, with some missing. Altogether about 65,000 clones are present, 62% being singletons, with the ten largest covering around 3%. The sample consisted of PBMCs. Receptors were obtained from a man between 25 and 39 years old in good health and CMV-seronegative.

The chain combines TRBV2 with TRBJ2-3; 10 bases match TRBD1. The germline V gene has CDR1 SNHLY and CDR2 FYNNEI. After removal of 7 bases from V and 2 bases from J, the junction contained 3 bases not matched to a gene. This CDR3 region has 14 residues. CDR3: CASTRQGATDTQYF. DNA of the CDR3: TGTGCCAGCACCCGACAGGGGGCCACAGATACGCAGTATTTT. The full variable domain, rest sourced from reference TRBV2 and TRBJ2-3, is EPEVTQTPSHQVTQMGQEVILRCVPISNHLYFYWYRQILGQKVEFLVSFYNNEISEKSEIFDDQFSVERPDGSNFTLKIRSTKLEDSAMYFCASTRQGATDTQYFGPGTRLTVL.

The rearrangement uses TRBV2 and TRBJ1-1; TRBD1 matches 9 bases. V dropped 6 bases and J dropped 1; count of bases not matched to a gene: 9. This CDR3 has 16 amino acids. Germline CDR1 reads SNHLY; CDR2 reads FYNNEI. The CDR3 coding sequence is TGTGCCAGCAGGTCCGACAGGGGGTCGACGAACACTGAAGCTTTCTTT. Translation: CASRSDRGSTNTEAFF.

The rearrangement joins TRBV7-2 to TRBJ2-7; TRBD2 matches at 11 bases. Trimming removed 5 bases from V and 5 bases from J; junction bases left unmatched: 5. The CDR3 spans 14 residues. Germline values: CDR1 SGHTA, CDR2 FQGNSA. The DNA of the CDR3 is TGTGCCAGCAGCCCTAGCGGGGGGTTGGACGAGCAGTACTTC. Translated: CASSPSGGLDEQYF. Full variable domain (rest looked up from reference TRBV7-2 and TRBJ2-7): GAGVSQSPSNKVTEKGKDVELRCDPISGHTALYWYRQSLGQGLEFLIYFQGNSAPDKSGLPSDRFSAERTGGSVSTLTIQRTQQEDSAVYLCASSPSGGLDEQYFGPGTRLTVT.

The chain has TRBV9 and TRBJ1-5, with unresolved D. V was trimmed by 3 bases and J by 0 bases, leaving 7 bases between them. CDR3 length: 14 amino acids. Germline V gene lookup returns CDR1 SGDLS and CDR2 YYNGEE. CDR3 nucleotides: TGTGCCAGCAGCGCCTTCTCTAGCAATCAGCCCCAGCATTTT. Translation gives CASSAFSSNQPQHF.

V usage is TRBV29-1 and J usage is TRBJ2-3; D possibly corresponds to TRBD2 (6 bases). V dropped 4 bases and J dropped 6 bases, with 20 bases sitting between them. The CDR3 runs 15 residues. Germline V gene sequence: CDR1 SQVTM, CDR2 ANQGSEA. This CDR3 reads CSVATYRDFRDTQYF. The DNA of the CDR3 is TGCAGCGTTGCTACCTACCGGGACTTCAGGGATACGCAGTATTTT.

The chain employs TRBV2 and TRBJ2-1, with TRBD2 identical over 13 bases. V gave up 9 bases and J gave up 9 bases; unmatched junction bases: 11. The CDR3 contains 15 residues. Germline assignment: CDR1 SNHLY and CDR2 FYNNEI. The CDR3 protein is CASLQLAGGTREQFF. CDR3 nucleotide sequence: TGTGCCAGTTTACAACTAGCGGGGGGGACTCGTGAGCAGTTCTTC.

The genes are TRBV29-1 and TRBJ2-7; perhaps TRBD1 as D (6 bases). The germline gives CDR1 SQVTM, CDR2 ANQGSEA. The CDR3 is 12 amino acids. Trimming took off 8 bases at V and 2 bases at J, with 13 bases between the two ends. The CDR3 loop is CSIWTEAYEQYF. DNA for the CDR3: TGCAGCATATGGACAGAAGCCTACGAGCAGTACTTC.

The gene calls are TRBV30 and TRBJ1-2; possible D gene TRBD1, 5 bases. The CDR3 runs to 15 residues. Per germline, CDR1 GTSNPN and CDR2 SVGIG (reference sequence). V was pared by 0 bases and J by 4 bases, with 15 bases between. The CDR3: CAWSVDLGGGYGYTF. CDR3 coding DNA: TGTGCCTGGAGTGTAGATCTGGGGGGAGGCTATGGCTACACCTTC. The full variable domain, rest sourced from reference TRBV30 and TRBJ1-2, is SQTIHQWPATLVQPVGSPLSLECTVEGTSNPNLYWYRQAAGRGLQLLFYSVGIGQISSEVPQNLSASRPQDRQFILSSKKLLLSDSGFYLCAWSVDLGGGYGYTFGSGTRLTVV.

J is TRBJ2-5 and V is TRBV9; D might be TRBD2 (6 bases). The CDR3 spans 15 residues. Germline V gene data show CDR1 as SGDLS and CDR2 as YYNGEE. V was trimmed by 0 bases and J by 3 bases, leaving 12 bases between them. The CDR3 nucleotides read TGTGCCAGCAGCGTAGGGGGGGTTCTAAAAGAGACCCAGTACTTC. It yields the protein CASSVGGVLKETQYF.

This clone was seen only once. The chain combines TRBV25-1 with TRBJ2-5; tentative D call: TRBD1 (6 bases). With 1 base removed from V and 7 bases from J, the gap between germline ends came to 13 bases. Germline V lookup: CDR1 MGHDK, CDR2 SYGVNS. The CDR3 sequence is 14 residues long. The CDR3 region has the DNA TGTGCCAGCAGTGAATGGAGAACAGGGCCGACCCAGTACTTC. This translates into CASSEWRTGPTQYF.

The chain couples TRBV10-2 to TRBJ2-3; possible D gene TRBD2, 6 bases. The CDR3 is made up of 14 amino acids. V shed 3 bases and J shed 2 bases, with 9 bases lying between them. CDR1 and CDR2 from the germline V gene are WSHSY and SAAADI. This CDR3 is CASSDVGLTDTQYF. CDR3 sequence (DNA): TGCGCCAGCAGTGATGTGGGACTCACAGATACGCAGTATTTT.

The J gene is TRBJ2-7, the V gene TRBV7-2, with 8 positions matching TRBD2. The CDR3 spans 14 residues. V was pared by 6 bases and J by 5 bases, with 9 bases of the junction left unmatched. CDR1 is SGHTA, CDR2 FQGNSA, per germline. DNA for the CDR3: TGTGCCAGCAGTGTGGCGGGGGGTAACCACGAGCAGTACTTC. Its translation is CASSVAGGNHEQYF.

This clone was observed a few times. The chain has TRBV5-1 and TRBJ1-2; D is possibly TRBD1 (5 bases). Germline V lookup: CDR1 SGHRS, CDR2 YFSETQ. Trimming cost V 0 bases and J 7 bases, with 7 bases left between them. The CDR3 sequence is 12 residues long. CDR3 bases: TGCGCCAGCAGCTTGGTGCAGGGTGGCTACACCTTC. Its protein product is CASSLVQGGYTF.

The chain combines TRBV10-3 with TRBJ2-7, with no clear D. The CDR3 runs 12 residues. The germline CDR1 and CDR2 sequences are ENHRY and SYGVKD. V shed 4 bases and J shed 3 bases, with 7 bases lying between them. CDR3: CAISVSVYEQYF. The CDR3 DNA sequence: TGTGCCATCAGTGTATCAGTCTACGAGCAGTACTTC.

The V and J genes are TRBV2 and TRBJ2-3; 7 nucleotides line up with TRBD2. The CDR3 is made up of 16 amino acids. Germline lookup yields CDR1 SNHLY and CDR2 FYNNEI. With 0 bases clipped from V and 0 bases from J, the junction kept 3 bases outside the gene matches. The CDR3 DNA reads as TGTGCCAGCAGTGAAGCGATCGGGGGGAGCACAGATACGCAGTATTTT. Translating it yields CASSEAIGGSTDTQYF.

The chain uses TRBV30 and TRBJ1-1; TRBD1 is a possible D gene (5 bases). Trimming removed 3 bases at V and 1 base at J, with 9 bases between. The CDR3 extends over 13 amino acids. The germline V gene has CDR1 GTSNPN and CDR2 SVGIG (reference sequence). CDR3 nucleotides: TGTGCCTGGAGGGGTAGGGGGAACACTGAAGCTTTCTTT. Protein: CAWRGRGNTEAFF.

In this sample, this clone turned up once. This chain connects TRBV5-4 to TRBJ2-5; 11 bases map to TRBD2. The V gene end was trimmed by 3 bases and the J gene end by 5 bases; junction bases not matched to a gene: 6. This CDR3 has 15 residues. The V gene's germline CDR1 is SGHNT and CDR2 YYREEE (reference sequence). For the CDR3, the DNA is TGTGCCAGCAGCTCACGACTAGCGGGGCGTGAGACCCAGTACTTC. Protein product: CASSSRLAGRETQYF.

This rearrangement joins TRBV2 to TRBJ1-6, with 9 bases fitting TRBD1. CDR3 size: 16 residues. The junction had 7 bases not matched to a gene; V was cut back by 3 bases and J by 7 bases. Germline CDR1 and CDR2: SNHLY and FYNNEI. The CDR3 bases are TGTGCCAGCAGTGACCCCCCAGACAGGGGGAATTCACCCCTCCACTTT. Residues: CASSDPPDRGNSPLHF.

The chain combines TRBV7-9 with TRBJ2-6; D is possibly TRBD1 (7 bases). This CDR3 region has 18 residues. Between the trimmed V and J ends, which lost 0 bases and 1 base, there was a span of 13 bases. The germline CDR1 and CDR2 sequences are SEHNR and FQNEAQ (reference sequence). CDR3 loop: CASSLAPGGRSGANVLTF. The CDR3 DNA sequence: TGTGCCAGCAGCTTAGCCCCAGGGGGGCGTTCTGGGGCCAACGTCCTGACTTTC.

The genes are TRBV6-1 and TRBJ2-2; the D gene is possibly TRBD1 (5 bases). The CDR3 runs 13 residues. The V end was cut by 3 bases, the J end by 6 bases, with 8 bases between. Germline V gene data show CDR1 as MNHNS and CDR2 as SASEGT. CDR3 nucleotide sequence: TGTGCCAGCAGTGATACAGGTTCCGGGGAGCTGTTTTTT. This sequence encodes CASSDTGSGELFF.

The rearrangement links TRBV7-2 to TRBJ1-4; D perhaps matches TRBD1 (6 bases). Germline loops: CDR1 SGHTA, CDR2 FQGNSA. The CDR3 runs to 15 residues. Trimming left V 4 bases short and J 8 bases short, with 17 bases between. CDR3 amino acids: CASSWGGGWKEKLFF. The CDR3 DNA reads TGTGCCAGCAGCTGGGGAGGGGGTTGGAAGGAAAAACTGTTTTTT.

J is TRBJ1-5 and V is TRBV2, with D perhaps TRBD1 (5 bases). The CDR3 length is 14 residues. Trimming left V 4 bases short and J 4 bases short, with 11 bases between. The germline V gene encodes CDR1 SNHLY and CDR2 FYNNEI. CDR3 in amino acids: CASSGQGGNQPQHF. The CDR3 DNA follows: TGTGCCAGCAGTGGGCAGGGCGGTAATCAGCCCCAGCATTTT.

The rearrangement links TRBV4-1 to TRBJ1-1, with a weak D call TRBD1 (5 bases). This CDR3 spans 16 amino acids. CDR1 is MGHRA, CDR2 YSYEKL, per germline. Trimming took off 0 bases at V and 6 bases at J, with 17 bases between the two ends. The CDR3 coding sequence is TGCGCCAGCAGCCAAGATCTAGGGGCGGCCCGGGCTGAAGCTTTCTTT. Its protein is CASSQDLGAARAEAFF.

The gene calls are TRBV7-6 and TRBJ1-5, with 9 bases matching TRBD1. CDR3 size: 15 residues. Germline V gene sequence: CDR1 SGHVS, CDR2 FNYEAQ. V trimming: 1 base; J trimming: 7 bases; junction bases outside the gene matches: 5. The CDR3 loop is CASSLGDRVEQPQHF. The CDR3 region has the DNA TGTGCCAGCAGCTTAGGGGACAGGGTAGAACAGCCCCAGCATTTT.

In its sample, this clone was seen a few times. The chain employs TRBV29-1 and TRBJ1-1; no firm D call. This CDR3 region has 12 residues. V was trimmed by 7 bases and J by 5 bases, leaving 14 bases between them. CDR1 and CDR2 (germline): SQVTM, ANQGSEA. This CDR3 is CSAYSPGTEAFF. In DNA form, the CDR3 reads TGCAGCGCCTATAGTCCCGGGACTGAAGCTTTCTTT.

This clone has more than one count but fewer than ten. In DNA form, the CDR3 reads TGTGCCAGCAGCTTAGTTGGGAGGAGTCAGCCCCAGCATTTT. This encodes CASSLVGRSQPQHF. The gene calls are TRBV7-9 and TRBJ1-5; D is unresolved. The CDR3 loop spans 14 amino acids. CDR1 SEHNR and CDR2 FQNEAQ come from the germline V gene (reference sequence). V was shortened by 1 base and J by 6 bases, with 10 bases between the two germline ends.

V gene TRBV6-5 combines with J gene TRBJ1-2; TRBD1 is a possible D gene (6 bases). Trimming removed 5 bases at V and 11 bases at J, with 21 bases between. The CDR3 runs to 14 residues. From germline, CDR1 is MNHEY and CDR2 SVGAGI. The CDR3 spells CASSRAWTDEMYTF. The CDR3 DNA follows: TGTGCCAGCAGTAGAGCCTGGACAGACGAGATGTACACCTTC.

The V and J genes are TRBV2 and TRBJ2-6, with D perhaps matching TRBD2 (6 bases). Trimming cost V 3 bases and J 4 bases, with 16 bases left between them. Per the germline V gene, CDR1 is SNHLY and CDR2 is FYNNEI. The CDR3 is 17 amino acids. Written as DNA, the CDR3 is TGTGCCAGCAGTGAGATTTACGGGACTGACGGGGCCAACGTCCTGACTTTC. Its translation: CASSEIYGTDGANVLTF.

The chain joins TRBV7-2 to TRBJ2-2; weak D call: TRBD2 (7 bases). The ends were cut back, 5 bases at V and 2 bases at J, with 12 bases in the middle. Germline values: CDR1 SGHTA, CDR2 FQGNSA. The CDR3 is made up of 15 amino acids. For the CDR3, the DNA is TGTGCCAGCAGCAAGGGGGGGCACAACACCGGGGAGCTGTTTTTT. It translates to CASSKGGHNTGELFF.

The rearrangement joins TRBV6-1 to TRBJ2-6; the D gene is possibly TRBD2 (5 bases). Deletions cut 5 bases from V and 0 bases from J, with 8 bases between. The CDR3 runs to 15 residues. The germline gives CDR1 MNHNS, CDR2 SASEGT. The DNA of the CDR3 is TGTGCCAGCAGTTCCGGGGACTCTGGGGCCAACGTCCTGACTTTC. Translating it yields CASSSGDSGANVLTF.

The chain joins TRBV27 to TRBJ2-7; 7 nucleotides align to TRBD1. V lost 5 bases and J lost 1; bases outside the gene matches: 2. There are 13 residues in the CDR3. The germline V gene has CDR1 MNHEY and CDR2 SMNVEV (reference sequence). The DNA for the CDR3 is TGTGCCAGCAGTCCGGGACAGTCCTACGAGCAGTACTTC. Translating it yields CASSPGQSYEQYF.